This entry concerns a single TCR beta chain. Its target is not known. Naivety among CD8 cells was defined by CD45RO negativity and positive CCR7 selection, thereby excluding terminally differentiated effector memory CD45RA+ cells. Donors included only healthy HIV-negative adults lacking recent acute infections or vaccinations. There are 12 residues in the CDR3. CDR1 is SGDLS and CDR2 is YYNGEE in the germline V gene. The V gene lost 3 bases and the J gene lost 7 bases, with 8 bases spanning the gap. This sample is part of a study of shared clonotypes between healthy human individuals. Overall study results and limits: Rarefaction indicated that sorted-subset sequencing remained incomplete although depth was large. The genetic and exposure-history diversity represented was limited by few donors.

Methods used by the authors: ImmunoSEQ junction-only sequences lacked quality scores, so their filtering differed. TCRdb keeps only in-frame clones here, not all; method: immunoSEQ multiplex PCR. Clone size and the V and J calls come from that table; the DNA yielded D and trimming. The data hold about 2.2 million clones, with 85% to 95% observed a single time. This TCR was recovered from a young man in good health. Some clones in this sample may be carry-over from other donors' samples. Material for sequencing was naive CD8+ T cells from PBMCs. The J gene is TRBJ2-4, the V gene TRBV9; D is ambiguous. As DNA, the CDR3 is TGTGCCAGCAGCGGCCCGCCGAACATTCAGTACTTC. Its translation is CASSGPPNIQYF.